Below are 31 T cell receptor beta chains sequenced from a single sample in a study of PD-L1 blockade in urothelial cancer. Libraries were prepared by immunoSEQ multiplex PCR; TCRdb keeps only in-frame clonotypes and omits some of them. In the table there are about 26,000 clones, about 88% of which are singletons. Material: PBMCs, obtained around atezolizumab (anti-PD-L1) treatment. Source of these receptors: a man in his 60s with urothelial cancer.

This clone has only one observation. CDR3 nucleotide sequence: TGCGCCAGCAGCCATCCACAGGGCTCCTACGAGCAGTACTTC. Amino acid sequence: CASSHPQGSYEQYF. The V and J genes are TRBV4-1 and TRBJ2-7; a possible D gene is TRBD1 (6 bases). This CDR3 is built from 14 residues. Trimming cost V 3 bases and J 0 bases, with 9 bases left between them. Germline CDR1 is MGHRA and CDR2 is YSYEKL.

This sequence joins TRBV9 and TRBJ2-3, with D unclear. V was cut by 3 bases and J by 3 bases, with 5 bases left in between. This CDR3 is 12 amino acids long. Germline CDR1 reads SGDLS; CDR2 reads YYNGEE. CDR3: CASSEQTDTQYF. The CDR3 nucleotides read TGTGCCAGCAGCGAACAAACAGATACGCAGTATTTT.

V and J are TRBV6-6 and TRBJ1-3; 7 positions match TRBD1. The germline V gene has CDR1 MNHNY and CDR2 SVGAGI (reference sequence). The length of the CDR3 is 14 residues. With V trimmed by 7 bases and J by 2 bases, 5 bases remained unmatched. The CDR3 loop is CASNEQGTGNTIYF. Written as DNA, the CDR3 is TGTGCCAGCAACGAACAGGGGACTGGAAACACCATATATTTT.

CDR3 DNA: TGCAGCGTTGCTCCCAGGGAGGCCTACGAGCAGTACTTC. It specifies CSVAPREAYEQYF. V is TRBV29-1 and J is TRBJ2-7; D may be TRBD2 (6 bases). The CDR3 covers 13 residues. The ends were cut back, 4 bases at V and 2 bases at J, with 12 bases in the middle. Germline CDR1 reads SQVTM; CDR2 reads ANQGSEA.

CDR3 residues: CASRPSLQANSPLHF. The CDR3 DNA reads TGTGCCAGCAGGCCGTCCCTGCAAGCCAATTCACCCCTCCACTTT. This chain links TRBV6-5 with TRBJ1-6; D unclear. Trimming stripped 6 bases from V and 7 bases from J, with 16 bases between. The CDR3 covers 15 residues. Germline CDR1 is MNHEY and CDR2 is SVGAGI.

In this sample, this clone turned up a few times. The J gene is TRBJ1-5, the V gene TRBV29-1, with D perhaps matching TRBD1 (6 bases). Germline CDR1 and CDR2: SQVTM and ANQGSEA. V was shortened by 4 bases and J by 6 bases, with 13 bases between the two germline ends. This CDR3 has 13 residues. The CDR3 is CSVGAGDSQPQHF. CDR3 DNA: TGCAGCGTTGGGGCAGGGGATAGTCAGCCCCAGCATTTT.

The chain recombines TRBV5-8 with TRBJ2-7, with D tentatively TRBD1 (6 bases). The CDR3 runs to 15 residues. Trimming stripped 2 bases from V and 6 bases from J, with 18 bases between. The germline V gene has CDR1 SGHTS and CDR2 YDEGEE. The CDR3 sequence is CASSFEHLLQGEQYF. The CDR3 coding sequence is TGTGCCAGCAGCTTTGAACACCTTTTACAGGGCGAGCAGTACTTC.

The gene calls are TRBV4-1 and TRBJ2-7; D unresolved. V lost 5 bases to trimming and J lost 3 bases, with 5 bases between them. This CDR3 is 11 amino acids long. The germline CDR1 and CDR2 sequences are MGHRA and YSYEKL. CDR3 protein: CASSYGYEQYF. CDR3 in DNA: TGCGCCAGCAGCTACGGCTACGAGCAGTACTTC.

This chain joins TRBV7-8 and TRBJ1-1; D not resolved. With 4 bases removed from V and 3 bases from J, the gap between germline ends came to 15 bases. Germline CDR1 and CDR2: SGHVS and FQNEAQ. This CDR3 has 15 amino acids. In DNA, the CDR3 is TGTGCCAGCAGCTCTCAACCGTCCGGGGACACTGAAGCTTTCTTT. Its translation: CASSSQPSGDTEAFF.

J is TRBJ2-1 and V is TRBV21-1; TRBD2, the table's D call, lacks a check against the DNA. TRBV21-1 is a recognized pseudogene. This CDR3 comprises 18 residues. The CDR3 reads CASRPASGRATADDEQFF. CDR3 nucleotides: TGTGCCAGCAGGCCAGCCAGCGGGAGGGCCACCGCCGACGATGAGCAGTTCTTC.

The V and J genes are TRBV7-9 and TRBJ2-1; D is possibly TRBD1 (6 bases). V shed 1 base and J shed 0 bases, with 10 bases lying between them. The CDR3 is made up of 16 amino acids. Germline V CDR1 and CDR2: SEHNR, FQNEAQ (reference sequence). The CDR3 nucleotides are TGTGCCAGCAGCTTAGGGATAGGGGGCTCCTACAATGAGCAGTTCTTC. The encoded protein is CASSLGIGGSYNEQFF.

This clone was detected once. The V and J genes are TRBV5-1 and TRBJ2-5; 11 bases align to TRBD1. The CDR3 extends over 14 amino acids. CDR1 SGHRS and CDR2 YFSETQ come from the germline V gene. The junction had 4 bases not matched to a gene; V was cut back by 4 bases and J by 5 bases. In DNA form, the CDR3 reads TGCGCCAGCAGCCTTGGACAGGGGGCGGAGACCCAGTACTTC. This gives the protein CASSLGQGAETQYF. Full variable domain (remainder filled in from reference TRBV5-1 and TRBJ2-5): KAGVTQTPRYLIKTRGQQVTLSCSPISGHRSVSWYQQTPGQGLQFLFEYFSETQRNKGNFPGRFSGRQFSNSRSEMNVSTLELGDSALYLCASSLGQGAETQYFGPGTRLLVL.

The V and J genes are TRBV10-3 and TRBJ2-7; D gene ambiguous. CDR3 length equals 12 residues. Trimming took 6 bases from V and 1 from J, leaving 7 bases between them. Germline-derived CDR1 and CDR2 are ENHRY and SYGVKD. The DNA for the CDR3 is TGTGCCATCAGCGACACGTCCTACGAGCAGTACTTC. Protein product: CAISDTSYEQYF.

The table lists this clone with a few counts. CDR3 sequence: CASSEMGLSKNIQYF. CDR3 sequence (DNA): TGTGCCAGCAGCGAAATGGGGCTATCCAAAAACATTCAGTACTTC. V is TRBV7-2 and J is TRBJ2-4; TRBD1 might be the D (5 bases). The CDR3 has 15 amino acids. Germline CDR1 is SGHTA and CDR2 is FQGNSA. V was trimmed by 5 bases and J by 2 bases, leaving 13 bases between them.

The CDR3 reads CASSPTGDTEAFF. Here the CDR3 DNA reads TGTGCCAGCTCACCGACAGGGGACACTGAAGCTTTCTTT. The genes are TRBV18 and TRBJ1-1, with 8 bases matching TRBD1. The J segment lost 3 bases and the V segment lost 3 bases, leaving 0 bases of the junction unmatched. Germline V gene data show CDR1 as KGHSH and CDR2 as LQKENI. The CDR3 contains 13 residues.

This sequence joins TRBV7-2 and TRBJ2-1; possible D gene TRBD1, 5 bases. V dropped 5 bases and J dropped 8 bases, with 13 bases sitting between them. The CDR3 totals 13 residues. CDR1 and CDR2 from the germline V gene are SGHTA and FQGNSA. The CDR3 DNA sequence: TGTGCCAGCAGCATGGCCCGCAGGGATGAGCAGTTCTTC. Translating gives CASSMARRDEQFF.

The chain is built from TRBV5-1 and TRBJ1-3; 8 positions match TRBD1. This CDR3 region has 14 residues. The V gene end was trimmed by 4 bases and the J gene end by 2 bases; junction bases not matched to a gene: 2. Germline values: CDR1 SGHRS, CDR2 YFSETQ. CDR3 coding DNA: TGCGCCAGCAGCAGGACAGGGCCTGGAAACACCATATATTTT. Its protein is CASSRTGPGNTIYF.

J is TRBJ1-1 and V is TRBV6-1, with a possible D match to TRBD1 (6 bases). The CDR3 sequence is 11 residues long. Germline-derived CDR1 and CDR2 are MNHNS and SASEGT. CDR3 nucleotides: TGTGCAGCAGGCAGGGGCACTGAAGCTTTCTTT. Its translation is CAAGRGTEAFF.

V is TRBV6-5 and J is TRBJ1-1; TRBD1 aligns across 7 bases. The CDR3 runs to 15 residues. CDR1 MNHEY and CDR2 SVGAGI come from the germline V gene. V gave up 4 bases and J gave up 0 bases; unmatched junction bases: 5. The DNA for the CDR3 is TGTGCCAGCAGTTTTACGGGACAGTTGAACACTGAAGCTTTCTTT. Protein sequence: CASSFTGQLNTEAFF.

This chain's CDR3 is CATSREAGTSGSKQYF. CDR3 sequence (DNA): TGTGCCACCAGCAGGGAAGCCGGGACTAGCGGGTCTAAGCAGTACTTC. The chain joins TRBV15 to TRBJ2-7; TRBD2 agrees at 12 bases. The CDR3 length is 16 residues. The V and J ends lost 3 bases and 8 bases, in that order; junction bases with no gene match: 11. Germline V gives CDR1 LNHNV, CDR2 YYDKDF (reference sequence).

This chain joins TRBV19 and TRBJ1-2, with 8 positions matching TRBD1. The germline V gene has CDR1 LNHDA and CDR2 SQIVND (reference sequence). The V gene end was trimmed by 3 bases and the J gene end by 9 bases; junction bases not matched to a gene: 6. The CDR3 covers 13 residues. In DNA, the CDR3 is TGTGCCAGTAGTATTTTTCGGGACAGGAGCTACACCTTC. As protein: CASSIFRDRSYTF. Looking up the rest from reference TRBV19 and TRBJ1-2 gives the full variable domain: DGGITQSPKYLFRKEGQNVTLSCEQNLNHDAMYWYRQDPGQGLRLIYYSQIVNDFQKGDIAEGYSVSREKKESFPLTVTSAQKNPTAFYLCASSIFRDRSYTFGSGTRLTVV.

CDR3 sequence reads: CASSGTITDTQYF. In nucleotides, the CDR3 is TGCGCCAGCAGCGGGACTATCACAGATACGCAGTATTTT. This chain uses TRBV5-1 with TRBJ2-3; 7 positions agree with TRBD2. CDR3 size: 13 residues. Germline values: CDR1 SGHRS, CDR2 YFSETQ. With V trimmed by 4 bases and J by 2 bases, 1 base remained unmatched.

The rearrangement joins TRBV19 to TRBJ1-3; D is possibly TRBD1 (6 bases). Germline CDR1 LNHDA, CDR2 SQIVND (reference sequence). The V and J ends lost 2 bases and 2 bases respectively, with 10 bases between them. The CDR3 has 15 amino acids. CDR3 sequence reads: CASSITQGPGNTIYF. Written as DNA, the CDR3 is TGTGCCAGTAGTATAACACAGGGACCTGGAAACACCATATATTTT.

V usage is TRBV18 and J usage is TRBJ2-1; a possible D gene is TRBD1 (5 bases). V was cut by 6 bases and J by 5 bases, with 11 bases left in between. The V gene's germline CDR1 is KGHSH and CDR2 LQKENI. The CDR3 is made up of 13 amino acids. DNA of the CDR3: TGTGCCAGCTCCTTACAGGCACACAATGAGCAGTTCTTC. It encodes CASSLQAHNEQFF.

This chain uses TRBV7-9 with TRBJ2-1; maybe TRBD2 (5 bases). V was cut by 5 bases and J by 3 bases, with 17 bases left in between. This CDR3 contains 16 residues. Germline values: CDR1 SEHNR, CDR2 FQNEAQ (reference sequence). The CDR3 is CASSPEAVRIYNEQFF. Here the CDR3 DNA reads TGTGCCAGCAGCCCCGAAGCGGTTCGTATCTACAATGAGCAGTTCTTC.

This sequence joins TRBV7-8 and TRBJ2-7; D not certain. This CDR3 is built from 12 residues. Trimming shortened V by 1 base and J by 8 bases, and 9 bases separated the two germline ends. Germline CDR1 and CDR2: SGHVS and FQNEAQ. The CDR3 sequence is CASSLVAEKQYF. DNA for the CDR3: TGTGCCAGCAGCTTAGTGGCAGAAAAGCAGTACTTC.

The gene calls are TRBV18 and TRBJ2-1, with 10 positions matching TRBD1. Germline CDR1 is KGHSH and CDR2 is LQKENI. This CDR3 is 17 amino acids long. Unmatched junction bases numbered 9, after V lost 1 base and J lost 6 bases. For the CDR3, the DNA is TGTGCCAGCTCACCACGTTCTGGGGACAGGGGTGCCAATGAGCAGTTCTTC. As protein: CASSPRSGDRGANEQFF.

The rearrangement links TRBV5-1 to TRBJ2-1, with 9 bases fitting TRBD2. Germline V CDR1 and CDR2: SGHRS, YFSETQ. The length of the CDR3 is 15 residues. V gave up 3 bases and J gave up 7 bases; unmatched junction bases: 8. The CDR3 reads CASSSGSGGFNEQFF. The DNA of the CDR3 is TGCGCCAGCAGCTCGGGGAGCGGGGGGTTTAATGAGCAGTTCTTC.

This chain links TRBV7-3 with TRBJ1-2; TRBD1 agrees at 7 bases. The germline gives CDR1 SGHTA, CDR2 FQGTGA. The CDR3 length is 13 residues. Losses at the gene ends were 5 bases for V and 3 bases for J; bases not matched to a gene: 3. The CDR3 loop reads CASSLGTDYGYTF. CDR3 coding DNA: TGTGCCAGCAGCCTCGGGACAGACTATGGCTACACCTTC.

In its sample, this clone was seen a few times. This chain joins TRBV30 and TRBJ1-6; maybe TRBD1 (6 bases). The length of the CDR3 is 12 residues. Germline values: CDR1 GTSNPN, CDR2 SVGIG (reference sequence). Trimming pared 4 bases from V and 8 bases from J, leaving 9 bases between. CDR3 nucleotides: TGTGCCTGGAACAGGGACGATTCACCCCTCCACTTT. Translated, it gives CAWNRDDSPLHF. The full variable domain, completed using reference TRBV30 and TRBJ1-6, is SQTIHQWPATLVQPVGSPLSLECTVEGTSNPNLYWYRQAAGRGLQLLFYSVGIGQISSEVPQNLSASRPQDRQFILSSKKLLLSDSGFYLCAWNRDDSPLHFGNGTRLTVT.

The chain uses TRBV6-6 and TRBJ2-3; 8 bases align to TRBD1. V gave up 6 bases and J gave up 1 base; unmatched junction bases: 0. Germline V CDR1 and CDR2: MNHNY, SVGAGI (reference sequence). The CDR3 length is 13 residues. The CDR3 reads CASRGQGTDTQYF. Here the CDR3 DNA reads TGTGCCAGCAGGGGACAGGGCACAGATACGCAGTATTTT.